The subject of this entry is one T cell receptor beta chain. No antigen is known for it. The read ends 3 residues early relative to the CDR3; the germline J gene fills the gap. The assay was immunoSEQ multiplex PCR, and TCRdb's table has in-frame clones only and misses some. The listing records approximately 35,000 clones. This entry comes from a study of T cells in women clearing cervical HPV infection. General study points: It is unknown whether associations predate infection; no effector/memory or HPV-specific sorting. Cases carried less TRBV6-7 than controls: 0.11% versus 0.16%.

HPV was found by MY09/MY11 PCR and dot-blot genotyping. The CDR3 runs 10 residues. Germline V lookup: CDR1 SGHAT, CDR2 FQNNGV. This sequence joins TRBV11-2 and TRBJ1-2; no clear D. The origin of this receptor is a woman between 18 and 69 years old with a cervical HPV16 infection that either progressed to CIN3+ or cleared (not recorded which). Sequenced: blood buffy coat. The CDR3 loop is CASSHRRYTF. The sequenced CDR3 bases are TGTGCCAGCAGCCACCGCAGG.